This T cell receptor (beta chain) is drawn from a study of cytomegalovirus exposure and HLA in healthy donors. A remark on this clone: Its antigen is undetermined.

Study-level results: A likely sequencing artifact accounted for one observed cluster of highly shared sequence variants.

CDR3 length: 15 residues. The study ran its PCR with 60 Vbeta and 13 Jbeta primers. Measured with immunoSEQ multiplex PCR; TCRdb has only the in-frame clones, and not every one. The repertoire consists of some 200,000 clones, with around 83% occurring once and the leading ten covering 6% to 8%. The receptor was isolated from a woman between 45 and 60 years old in good health and CMV-seropositive. The sequencing sample was made of PBMCs. The chain couples TRBV21-1 to TRBJ2-2; the DNA was not compared with TRBD1, the D call given in the table. TRBV21-1 is given as a pseudogene. The CDR3 loop reads CASSGGQVIAGELFF. Written as DNA, the CDR3 is TGTGCCAGCAGCGGGGGACAGGTGATCGCCGGGGAGCTGTTTTTT.